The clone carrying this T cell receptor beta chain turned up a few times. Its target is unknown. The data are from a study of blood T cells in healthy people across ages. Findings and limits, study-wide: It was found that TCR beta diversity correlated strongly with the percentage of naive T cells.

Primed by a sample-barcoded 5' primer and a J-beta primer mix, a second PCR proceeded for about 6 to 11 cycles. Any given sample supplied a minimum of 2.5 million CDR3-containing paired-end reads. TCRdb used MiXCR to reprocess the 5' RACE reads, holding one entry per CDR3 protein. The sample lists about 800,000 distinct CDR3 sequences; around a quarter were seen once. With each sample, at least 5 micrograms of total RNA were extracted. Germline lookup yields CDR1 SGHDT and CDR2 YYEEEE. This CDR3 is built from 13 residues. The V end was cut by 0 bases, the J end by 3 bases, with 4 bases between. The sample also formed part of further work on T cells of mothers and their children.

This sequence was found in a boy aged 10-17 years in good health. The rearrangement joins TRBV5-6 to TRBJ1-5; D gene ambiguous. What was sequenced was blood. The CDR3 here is CASSLDPNQPQHF. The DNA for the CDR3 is TGTGCCAGCAGCTTGGATCCCAATCAGCCCCAGCATTTT.